The TCR beta chain under discussion was sequenced for a study of CD8+ T cells in alopecia areata. Study as a whole: Those treated were given oral tofacitinib at 5 to 10 mg twice daily. Tofacitinib lasted 6 to 18 months, then 6 months off drug. General study points: Tofacitinib did not eliminate many expanded lesional clones from scalp or blood.

Treatment denoted: oral pan-JAK inhibitor, 5-10 mg twice daily. It was cDNA, reverse transcribed from extracted RNA, that served as the sequencing template. The table came from immunoSEQ multiplex PCR; TCRdb's copy has only in-frame clones and leaves some out. Of approximately 200,000 clones detected, roughly three fifths appear once; the ten largest clones hold around 0.69%. CDR3 length equals 13 residues. Germline V gives CDR1 MNHNY, CDR2 SVGAGI (reference sequence). The V end was cut by 5 bases, the J end by 5 bases, with 9 bases between. The table lists this clone with a few counts. What it binds is unknown.

The sample consisted of CD4+ T cells sorted from blood, taken at week 4, from a patient treated with tofacitinib. The receptor was isolated from a human donor with alopecia areata. V gene TRBV6-6 combines with J gene TRBJ2-2, with D possibly being TRBD2 (6 bases). The CDR3 DNA is TGTGCCAGCAGTATGGCGGGAACCGGGGAGCTGTTTTTT. Its translation is CASSMAGTGELFF.